This T cell receptor (beta chain) was captured in a study of control samples from healthy donors and cancer patients. Data came from immunoSEQ multiplex PCR; TCRdb stores just in-frame clones and leaves some out. The data show about 98,000 clones, around 80% seen once. Per the germline V gene, CDR1 is LNHDA and CDR2 is SQIVND (reference sequence). CDR3 length equals 17 residues. With V trimmed by 3 bases and J by 2 bases, 12 bases remained unmatched. What was sequenced was blood. The gene calls are TRBV19 and TRBJ2-5; 7 bases agree with TRBD1. The clonotype was recovered from a man in his sixties in good health. CDR3 nucleotides: TGTGCCAGTAGTATGGACCTTCGGACAGGCGGGCAAGAGACCCAGTACTTC. Amino acids: CASSMDLRTGGQETQYF.